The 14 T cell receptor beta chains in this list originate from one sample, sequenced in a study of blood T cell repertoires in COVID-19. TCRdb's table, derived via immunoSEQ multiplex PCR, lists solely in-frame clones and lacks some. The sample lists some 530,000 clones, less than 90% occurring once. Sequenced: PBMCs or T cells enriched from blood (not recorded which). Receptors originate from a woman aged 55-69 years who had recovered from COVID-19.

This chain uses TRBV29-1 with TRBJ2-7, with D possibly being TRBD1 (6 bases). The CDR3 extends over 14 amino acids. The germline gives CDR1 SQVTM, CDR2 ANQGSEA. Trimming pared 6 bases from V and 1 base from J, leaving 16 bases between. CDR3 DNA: TGCAGCGTGAGACCAGGGGTTAAGTCCTACGAGCAGTACTTC. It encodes CSVRPGVKSYEQYF.

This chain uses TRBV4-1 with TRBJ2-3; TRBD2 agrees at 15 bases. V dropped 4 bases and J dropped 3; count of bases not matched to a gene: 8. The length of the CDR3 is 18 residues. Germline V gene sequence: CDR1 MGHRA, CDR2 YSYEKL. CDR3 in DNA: TGCGCCAGCAGCCGTCGGACTAGCGGGGGGGCCGGGACAGATACGCAGTATTTT. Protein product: CASSRRTSGGAGTDTQYF.

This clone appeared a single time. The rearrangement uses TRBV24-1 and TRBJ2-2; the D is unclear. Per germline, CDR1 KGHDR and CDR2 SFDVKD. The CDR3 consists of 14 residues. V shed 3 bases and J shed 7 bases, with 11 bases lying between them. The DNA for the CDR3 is TGTGCCACCAGTGATCCCCAGATCCTCGGGGAGCTGTTTTTT. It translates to CATSDPQILGELFF.

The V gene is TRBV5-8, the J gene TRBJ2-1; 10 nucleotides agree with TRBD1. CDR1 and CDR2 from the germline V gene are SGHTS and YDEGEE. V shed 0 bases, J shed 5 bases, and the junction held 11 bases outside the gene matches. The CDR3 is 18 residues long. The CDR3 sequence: CASSLDPRDRGPHNEQFF. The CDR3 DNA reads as TGTGCCAGCAGCTTGGACCCCCGAGACAGGGGGCCCCACAATGAGCAGTTCTTC.

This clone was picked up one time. This chain's CDR3 is CASSSKQGSYNEQFF. Here the CDR3 DNA reads TGTGCCAGCAGCTCAAAACAGGGATCCTACAATGAGCAGTTCTTC. V gene TRBV5-4 combines with J gene TRBJ2-1; D may be TRBD1 (6 bases). Trimming pared 3 bases from V and 1 base from J, leaving 11 bases between. Germline CDR1 is SGHNT and CDR2 is YYREEE (reference sequence). This CDR3 is 15 amino acids long.

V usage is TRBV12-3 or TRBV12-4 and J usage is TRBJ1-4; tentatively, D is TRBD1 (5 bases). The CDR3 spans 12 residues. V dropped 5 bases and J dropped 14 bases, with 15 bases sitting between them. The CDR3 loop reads CASSGGGPGLFF. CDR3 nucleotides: TGTGCCAGCAGTGGGGGGGGTCCGGGGCTGTTTTTT.

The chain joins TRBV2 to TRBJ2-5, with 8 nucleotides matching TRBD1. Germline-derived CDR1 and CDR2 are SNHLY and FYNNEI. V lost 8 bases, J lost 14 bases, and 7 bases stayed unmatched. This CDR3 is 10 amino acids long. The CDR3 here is CASQGAPPYF. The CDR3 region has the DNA TGTGCCAGCCAGGGGGCTCCTCCTTACTTC.

The CDR3 spells CASSPDSWNTIYF. CDR3 DNA: TGTGCCAGCAGTCCCGACAGTTGGAACACCATATATTTT. The V and J genes are TRBV3-1 (or the pseudogene TRBV3-2) and TRBJ1-3, with TRBD1 as a possible D gene (5 bases). This CDR3 has 13 residues. Germline V CDR1 and CDR2: LGHDT, YNNKEL (reference sequence). Trimming shortened V by 6 bases and J by 7 bases, and 13 bases separated the two germline ends.

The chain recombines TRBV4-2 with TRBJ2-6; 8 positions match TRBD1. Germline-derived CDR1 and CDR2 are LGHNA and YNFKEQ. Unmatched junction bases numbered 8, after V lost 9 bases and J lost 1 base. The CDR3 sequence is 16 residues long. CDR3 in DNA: TGTGCCAGTACAGGACAGGGCGCGTCTGGGGCCAACGTCCTGACTTTC. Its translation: CASTGQGASGANVLTF.

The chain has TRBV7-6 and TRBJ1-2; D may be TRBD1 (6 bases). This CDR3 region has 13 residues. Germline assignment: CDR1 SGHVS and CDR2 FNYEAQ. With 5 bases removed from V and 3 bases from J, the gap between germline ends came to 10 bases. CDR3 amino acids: CASSTGTYYGYTF. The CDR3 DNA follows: TGTGCCAGCAGCACCGGGACATACTATGGCTACACCTTC. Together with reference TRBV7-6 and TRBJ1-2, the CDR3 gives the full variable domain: GAGVSQSPRYKVTKRGQDVALRCDPISGHVSLYWYRQALGQGPEFLTYFNYEAQQDKSGLPNDRFSAERPEGSISTLTIQRTEQRDSAMYRCASSTGTYYGYTFGSGTRLTVV.

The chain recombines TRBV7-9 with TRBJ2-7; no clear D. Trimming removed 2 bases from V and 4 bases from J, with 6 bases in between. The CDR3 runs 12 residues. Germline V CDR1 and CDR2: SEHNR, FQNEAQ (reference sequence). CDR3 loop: CASSLHGYEQYF. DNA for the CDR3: TGTGCCAGCAGCTTACACGGTTACGAGCAGTACTTC.

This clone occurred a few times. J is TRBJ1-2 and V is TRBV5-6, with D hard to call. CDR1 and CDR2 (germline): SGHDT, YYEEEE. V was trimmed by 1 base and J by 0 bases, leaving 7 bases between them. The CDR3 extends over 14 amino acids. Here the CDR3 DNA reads TGTGCCAGCAGCTTGACTGCCACTAACTATGGCTACACCTTC. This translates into CASSLTATNYGYTF.

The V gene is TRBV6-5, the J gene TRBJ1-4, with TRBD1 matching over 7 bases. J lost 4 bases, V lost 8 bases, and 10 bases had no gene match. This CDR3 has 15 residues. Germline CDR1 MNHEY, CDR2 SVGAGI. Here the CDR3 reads CASLPGTAFNEKLFF. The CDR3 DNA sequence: TGTGCCAGCCTTCCCGGGACAGCCTTTAATGAAAAACTGTTTTTT.

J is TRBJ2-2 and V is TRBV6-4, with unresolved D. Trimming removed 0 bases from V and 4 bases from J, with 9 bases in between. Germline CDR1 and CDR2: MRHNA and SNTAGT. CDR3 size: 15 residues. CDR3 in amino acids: CASSDSAQTTGELFF. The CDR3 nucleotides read TGTGCCAGCAGTGACTCTGCACAGACCACCGGGGAGCTGTTTTTT.